This TCR beta chain was captured by sequencing in a study of blood T cell repertoires in COVID-19. Turning to the study itself: Italy, Spain and the United States were the sources of the convalescent and acute COVID-19 samples. From T cells, B-cell-depleted T cells, or PBMCs came the material, which was cDNA or gDNA.

The V and J ends lost 7 bases and 3 bases, in that order; junction bases with no gene match: 17. The CDR3 totals 18 residues. Looked up from germline, CDR1 is LNHDA and CDR2 is SQIVND (reference sequence). In the source study's methods: Reference gene primer amplification in the assay estimated nucleated cell counts. The table came from immunoSEQ multiplex PCR; TCRdb's copy has only in-frame clones and leaves some out. V, J and clone size were drawn from that table, and D and trimming were deduced from the DNA. The profile shows tens of thousands of clones, approximately 90% of them singletons. The origin of this receptor is a human donor with active COVID-19. The donor label of this sample is uncertain. Sequenced material: peripheral blood. The V and J genes are TRBV19 and TRBJ2-4; 8 bases line up with TRBD1. The CDR3 is CASTRDSAGGRGKNIQYF. In nucleotides, the CDR3 is TGTGCCAGTACCCGAGACTCCGCAGGGGGCCGAGGCAAAAACATTCAGTACTTC.